Following are 25 T cell receptor beta chains from one sample sequenced in a study of T cells in Graves' hyperthyroidism and ophthalmopathy. Amplification yielded TCR beta CDR3 regions, with RNA transcripts as the source. The HTBI primer set served for first-round RT-PCR of the TCR CDR3. From the multiplex PCR reads, TCRdb called clonotypes with MiXCR, one entry per CDR3 protein. This table has hundreds of thousands of distinct CDR3 sequences, approximately 15% appearing once. Sequencing was carried out using blood. The receptors here all came from a woman aged 25 to 39 with Graves' hyperthyroidism.

The rearrangement links TRBV9 to TRBJ2-1; 7 bases map to TRBD2. Germline assignment: CDR1 SGDLS and CDR2 YYNGEE. The CDR3 runs 16 residues. Trimming removed 0 bases from V and 9 bases from J; junction bases left unmatched: 12. The CDR3 sequence: CASSVVGGGSSSEQFF. CDR3 DNA sequence: TGTGCCAGCAGCGTAGTGGGTGGCGGGAGCTCCTCTGAGCAGTTCTTC.

This clonotype has a count of ten or more. V is TRBV6-1 and J is TRBJ1-4; no clear D. Germline V lookup: CDR1 MNHNS, CDR2 SASEGT. Trimming pared 5 bases from V and 4 bases from J, leaving 11 bases between. This CDR3 is 14 amino acids long. The CDR3 coding sequence is TGTGCCAGCAGTTCCCGAGAGTTTAATGAAAAACTGTTTTTT. It yields the protein CASSSREFNEKLFF.

This clonotype was seen at least ten times. This chain links TRBV12-3 or TRBV12-4 with TRBJ2-1; the match to TRBD2 covers 10 bases. This CDR3 region has 14 residues. V trimming: 5 bases; J trimming: 6 bases; junction bases outside the gene matches: 4. CDR3 DNA: TGTGCCAGCAGTCGAGCGGGAGGGATCAATGAGCAGTTCTTC. This codes for CASSRAGGINEQFF.

This clonotype was counted many times. The chain carries TRBV2 and TRBJ2-5; possibly TRBD1 or TRBD2 for D (5 bases each). CDR3 length: 14 residues. Germline V CDR1 and CDR2: SNHLY, FYNNEI. Trimming left V 6 bases short and J 4 bases short, with 15 bases between. The CDR3 nucleotides read TGTGCCAGCAGCCGTATCAGGGCGGGAGAGACCCAGTACTTC. This encodes CASSRIRAGETQYF. The full variable domain, completed using reference TRBV2 and TRBJ2-5, is EPEVTQTPSHQVTQMGQEVILRCVPISNHLYFYWYRQILGQKVEFLVSFYNNEISEKSEIFDDQFSVERPDGSNFTLKIRSTKLEDSAMYFCASSRIRAGETQYFGPGTRLLVL.

This clonotype was counted between two and nine times. The rearrangement joins TRBV20-1 to TRBJ2-7, with 10 bases that match TRBD1. This CDR3 spans 13 amino acids. The V and J ends lost 6 bases and 5 bases, in that order; junction bases with no gene match: 7. Germline-derived CDR1 and CDR2 are DFQATT and SNEGSKA (reference sequence). The CDR3 DNA is TGCAGTGCCGTCGGGACAGGGGACCACGAGCAGTACTTC. Protein sequence: CSAVGTGDHEQYF.

Remarks on this clonotype: With a much larger clone just one base away, this may be a read error. CDR3 amino acids: CASSFRDRTVDEQFF. The CDR3 bases are TGTGCCAGCAGCTTCCGGGACAGGACGGTCGATGAGCAGTTCTTC. The V call is TRBV11-2, the J call TRBJ2-1, with TRBD1 matching over 8 bases. The V gene's germline CDR1 is SGHAT and CDR2 FQNNGV. This CDR3 has 15 residues. The J segment lost 8 bases and the V segment lost 3 bases, leaving 9 bases of the junction unmatched.

This clonotype has just a few counts. The chain uses TRBV7-9 and TRBJ1-2; D gene uncertain. CDR3 length: 15 amino acids. Germline values: CDR1 SEHNR, CDR2 FQNEAQ (reference sequence). V was cut by 5 bases and J by 7 bases, with 20 bases left in between. The CDR3 reads CASSPLMGRRGGYTF. CDR3 in DNA: TGTGCCAGCAGCCCCCTGATGGGCAGGCGGGGTGGCTACACCTTC. The full variable domain, rest sourced from reference TRBV7-9 and TRBJ1-2, is DTGVSQNPRHKITKRGQNVTFRCDPISEHNRLYWYRQTLGQGPEFLTYFQNEAQLEKSRLLSDRFSAERPKGSFSTLEIQRTEQGDSAMYLCASSPLMGRRGGYTFGSGTRLTVV.

CDR3 protein: CASSLAGVDQPQHF. The CDR3 bases are TGTGCCAGCAGCTTGGCAGGGGTGGATCAGCCCCAGCATTTT. This chain connects TRBV5-4 to TRBJ1-5, with D perhaps matching TRBD1 (6 bases). This CDR3 is built from 14 residues. V was cut by 0 bases and J by 5 bases, with 9 bases left in between. From germline, CDR1 is SGHNT and CDR2 YYREEE (reference sequence).

The chain joins TRBV27 to TRBJ2-1; TRBD2 matches at 10 bases. Germline V lookup: CDR1 MNHEY, CDR2 SMNVEV (reference sequence). This CDR3 has 17 residues. The junction had 9 bases not matched to a gene; V was cut back by 3 bases and J by 4 bases. CDR3 loop: CASSFRVLAGPYNEQFF. Written as DNA, the CDR3 is TGTGCCAGCAGTTTTAGGGTACTAGCGGGGCCATACAATGAGCAGTTCTTC.

The gene calls are TRBV7-9 and TRBJ2-1; 7 nucleotides match TRBD1. The germline V gene has CDR1 SEHNR and CDR2 FQNEAQ (reference sequence). V lost 4 bases to trimming and J lost 7 bases; unmatched junction nucleotides: 4. The CDR3 runs to 13 residues. For the CDR3, the DNA is TGTGCCAGCAGCTGGGACAGCTTGAATGAGCAGTTCTTC. It yields the protein CASSWDSLNEQFF.

This clonotype was observed at least ten times. The V and J genes are TRBV11-2 and TRBJ2-2; D gene unclear. Trimming pared 8 bases from V and 2 bases from J, leaving 18 bases between. Germline loops: CDR1 SGHAT, CDR2 FQNNGV. The CDR3 loop spans 16 amino acids. CDR3 in DNA: TGTGCCAGCCGATTGATTCGCGGATTAAACACCGGGGAGCTGTTTTTT. This encodes CASRLIRGLNTGELFF.

This clonotype was seen only a few times. V is TRBV5-1 and J is TRBJ2-1; D gene ambiguous. Deletions cut 0 bases from V and 5 bases from J, with 9 bases between. Per the germline V gene, CDR1 is SGHRS and CDR2 is YFSETQ. This CDR3 has 14 amino acids. The CDR3 DNA reads TGCGCCAGCAGCTTGGCCCCCCCTAACAATGAGCAGTTCTTC. Translated, it gives CASSLAPPNNEQFF.

This clonotype was picked up many times. The chain employs TRBV2 and TRBJ1-3, with no clear D. V lost 9 bases and J 1 base, leaving 10 bases between the germline ends. The CDR3 consists of 13 residues. Germline CDR1 SNHLY, CDR2 FYNNEI. CDR3 loop: CASRGSSGNTIYF. As DNA, the CDR3 is TGTGCCAGTCGAGGGAGTTCTGGAAACACCATATATTTT.

The rearrangement joins TRBV6-1 to TRBJ2-1; the D is unclear. Germline CDR1 and CDR2: MNHNS and SASEGT. The CDR3 loop spans 13 amino acids. V lost 6 bases to trimming and J lost 5 bases, with 11 bases between them. The CDR3 DNA follows: TGTGCCAGCAGCGCCCTTACCAACAATGAGCAGTTCTTC. Amino acids: CASSALTNNEQFF.

The sample holds a few counts of this clonotype. This sequence joins TRBV7-2 and TRBJ2-1; the D is unclear. The CDR3 is 13 residues long. CDR1 SGHTA and CDR2 FQGNSA come from the germline V gene. V lost 4 bases, J lost 5 bases, and 9 bases lay in between. The CDR3 bases are TGTGCCAGCAGCTCTACTCCCCACAATGAGCAGTTCTTC. Its protein is CASSSTPHNEQFF. The full variable domain, in which reference TRBV7-2 and TRBJ2-1 provide the parts outside the CDR3, is GAGVSQSPSNKVTEKGKDVELRCDPISGHTALYWYRQSLGQGLEFLIYFQGNSAPDKSGLPSDRFSAERTGGSVSTLTIQRTQQEDSAVYLCASSSTPHNEQFFGPGTRLTVL.

The chain recombines TRBV11-2 with TRBJ2-7; TRBD2 might be the D (7 bases). The V gene's germline CDR1 is SGHAT and CDR2 FQNNGV. V was clipped by 3 bases and J by 6 bases, with 12 bases between them. CDR3 length equals 13 residues. The CDR3 DNA follows: TGTGCCAGCAGCTTGGGGGGGCAGCGCGAGCAGTACTTC. Its protein is CASSLGGQREQYF. Filled out from reference TRBV11-2 and TRBJ2-7, the complete variable domain reads EAGVAQSPRYKIIEKRQSVAFWCNPISGHATLYWYQQILGQGPKLLIQFQNNGVVDDSQLPKDRFSAERLKGVDSTLKIQPAKLEDSAVYLCASSLGGQREQYFGPGTRLTVT.

For this clonotype: One junction end disagrees with the germline gene, perhaps due to a read error. The chain carries TRBV28 and TRBJ2-7, with D unclear. CDR3 length: 12 residues. Germline CDR1 and CDR2: MDHEN and SYDVKM. CDR3: CARSLRDYEQYF. Written as DNA, the CDR3 is TGTGCCCGCAGTTTGAGAGATTACGAGCAGTACTTC.

This clonotype occurred many times. This chain joins TRBV6-2 or TRBV6-3 and TRBJ1-4; D ambiguous. There are 15 residues in the CDR3. Germline CDR1 and CDR2: MNHEY and SVGEGT. Trimming stripped 2 bases from V and 8 bases from J, with 15 bases between. CDR3: CASSYDWEEVEKLFF. The CDR3 nucleotides are TGTGCCAGCAGTTACGACTGGGAGGAGGTCGAAAAACTGTTTTTT.

On this clonotype: This may be a read error, as it is one base from a much larger clone. The rearrangement links TRBV7-9 to TRBJ2-3; 9 nucleotides match TRBD2. The CDR3 loop spans 15 amino acids. Germline V gene sequence: CDR1 SEHNR, CDR2 FQNEAQ (reference sequence). Here the CDR3 reads CASAYGSGRADTQCF. CDR3 DNA: TGTGCCAGCGCGTATGGTAGCGGGAGAGCAGATACGCAGTGTTTT.

This clonotype came up a few times. V usage is TRBV5-1 and J usage is TRBJ2-3; possibly TRBD1 for D (5 bases). V was pared by 4 bases and J by 2 bases, with 14 bases between. Looked up from germline, CDR1 is SGHRS and CDR2 is YFSETQ. This CDR3 is 15 amino acids long. The chain's CDR3 is CASSDPGQDTDTQYF. CDR3 nucleotides: TGCGCCAGCAGCGATCCAGGGCAGGACACAGATACGCAGTATTTT.

There are many counts of this clonotype. V gene TRBV7-9 combines with J gene TRBJ2-2, with a possible D match to TRBD2 (5 bases). The germline V and J ends were trimmed by 6 bases and 7 bases, with 9 bases remaining between them. The CDR3 length is 12 residues. CDR1 is SEHNR and CDR2 is FQNEAQ in the germline V gene (reference sequence). CDR3 bases: TGTGCCAGCAGTTCGGCGGGCGGGGAGCTGTTTTTT. Amino acid sequence: CASSSAGGELFF. Full variable domain (outside the CDR3, taken from reference TRBV7-9 and TRBJ2-2): DTGVSQNPRHKITKRGQNVTFRCDPISEHNRLYWYRQTLGQGPEFLTYFQNEAQLEKSRLLSDRFSAERPKGSFSTLEIQRTEQGDSAMYLCASSSAGGELFFGEGSRLTVL.

The chain couples TRBV6-2 or TRBV6-3 to TRBJ2-1; 10 nucleotides line up with TRBD2. Germline CDR1 reads MNHEY; CDR2 reads SVGEGT. Trimming removed 5 bases from V and 6 bases from J; junction bases left unmatched: 10. The CDR3 loop spans 16 amino acids. Here the CDR3 reads CASSPIAGGPANEQFF. In nucleotides, the CDR3 is TGTGCCAGCAGTCCGATAGCGGGAGGTCCAGCCAATGAGCAGTTCTTC.

This clonotype has just a few counts. This rearrangement joins TRBV6-2 or TRBV6-3 to TRBJ2-3, with 15 nucleotides matching TRBD2. The CDR3 spans 21 residues. Germline loops: CDR1 MNHEY, CDR2 SVGEGT. V lost 2 bases and J lost 1; bases outside the gene matches: 13. CDR3 nucleotide sequence: TGTGCCAGCAGTTACATTAGGTCGGGACTAGCGGGAGGCCACGGCACAGATACGCAGTATTTT. Amino acid sequence: CASSYIRSGLAGGHGTDTQYF.

There are a few counts of this clonotype. The gene calls are TRBV20-1 and TRBJ2-5; D might be TRBD2 (7 bases). Trimming cost V 5 bases and J 5 bases, with 21 bases left between them. This CDR3 comprises 15 residues. Germline values: CDR1 DFQATT, CDR2 SNEGSKA (reference sequence). The CDR3 sequence is CSAGGGGGLLETQYF. The CDR3, as DNA: TGCAGTGCTGGCGGGGGCGGGGGCCTCCTTGAGACCCAGTACTTC.

This clonotype was recorded at least ten times. The rearrangement uses TRBV7-2 and TRBJ2-5, with TRBD2 as a possible D gene (5 bases). V was pared by 1 base and J by 5 bases, with 17 bases between. Germline-derived CDR1 and CDR2 are SGHTA and FQGNSA. This CDR3 region has 16 residues. The CDR3 sequence: CASSLGGLGSSETQYF. The DNA for the CDR3 is TGTGCCAGCAGCTTAGGCGGGTTAGGCAGCTCGGAGACCCAGTACTTC.